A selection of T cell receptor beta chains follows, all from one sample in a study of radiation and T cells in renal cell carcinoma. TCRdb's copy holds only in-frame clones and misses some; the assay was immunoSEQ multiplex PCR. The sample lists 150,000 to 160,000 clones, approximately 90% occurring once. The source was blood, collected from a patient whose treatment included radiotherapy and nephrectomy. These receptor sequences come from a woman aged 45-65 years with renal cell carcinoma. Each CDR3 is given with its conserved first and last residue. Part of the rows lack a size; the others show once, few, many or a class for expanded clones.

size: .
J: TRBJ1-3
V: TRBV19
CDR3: CASIIGARGNTIYF

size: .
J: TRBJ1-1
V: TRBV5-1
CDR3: CASSPGQGSTEAFF

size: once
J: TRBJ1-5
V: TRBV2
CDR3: CASSLPDQPQHF

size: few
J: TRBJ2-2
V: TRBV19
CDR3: CASVGGYTAGELFF

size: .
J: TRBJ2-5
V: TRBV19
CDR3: CATAAGNQETQYF

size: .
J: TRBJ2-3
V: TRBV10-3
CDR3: CAISESAGNTQYF

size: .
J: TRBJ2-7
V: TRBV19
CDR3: CASSIFAGGLYEQYF

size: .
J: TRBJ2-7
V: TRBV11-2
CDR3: CASSLGGQGMKQYF

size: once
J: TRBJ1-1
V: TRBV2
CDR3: CASSVGTGGTEAFF

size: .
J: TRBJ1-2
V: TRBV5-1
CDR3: CASSLGQVNYGYTF

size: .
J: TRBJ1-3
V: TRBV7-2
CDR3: CASSLVFGFGNTIYF

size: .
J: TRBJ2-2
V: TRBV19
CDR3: CATSDRGRTNTGELFF

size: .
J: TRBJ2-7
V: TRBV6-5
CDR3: CASSYLAGTSYEQYF

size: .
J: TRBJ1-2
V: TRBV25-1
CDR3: CASSSTTVYGYTF

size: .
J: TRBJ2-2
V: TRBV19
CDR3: CASSTQTVGELFF

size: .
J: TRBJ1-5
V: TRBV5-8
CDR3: CASSPGTGEESNQPQHF

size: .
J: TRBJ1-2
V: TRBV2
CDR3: CASWAGARYGYTF

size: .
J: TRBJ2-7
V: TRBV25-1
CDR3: CASDRGAGIAYEQYF

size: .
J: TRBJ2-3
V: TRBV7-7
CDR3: CASSLGVAGTDTQYF

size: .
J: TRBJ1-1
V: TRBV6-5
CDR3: CASSYSYQRTEAFF

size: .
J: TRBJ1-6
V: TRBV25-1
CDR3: CASSESERNNSPLHF

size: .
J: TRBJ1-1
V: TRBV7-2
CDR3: CASSLEGSHPEAFF

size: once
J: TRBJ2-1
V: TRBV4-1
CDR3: CASSERTGGSYNEQFF

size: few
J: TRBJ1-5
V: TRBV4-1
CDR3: CASSQDGDGNQPQHF

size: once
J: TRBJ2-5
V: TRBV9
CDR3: CASSPLTSGVLGTQYF

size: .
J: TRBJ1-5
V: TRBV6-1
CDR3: CASDEGTNQPQHF

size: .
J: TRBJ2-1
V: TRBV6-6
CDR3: CASSYRTDNEQFF

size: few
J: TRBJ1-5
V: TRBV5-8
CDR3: CASSQGQPQHF

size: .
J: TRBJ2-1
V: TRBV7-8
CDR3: CASSPRAGASGTSGGSANEQFF

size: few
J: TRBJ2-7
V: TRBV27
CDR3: CASSLSRVGEQYF

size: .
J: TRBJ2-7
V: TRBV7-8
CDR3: CASSLGVRQGNYEQYF

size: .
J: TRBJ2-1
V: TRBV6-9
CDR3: CASSPPRYNEQFF

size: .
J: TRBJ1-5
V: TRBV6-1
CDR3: CASSTGQGQPQHF

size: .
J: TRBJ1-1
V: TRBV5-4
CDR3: CASSAGPGVNTEAFF

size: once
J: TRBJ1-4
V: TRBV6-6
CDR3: CASSAPQGVGEKLFF

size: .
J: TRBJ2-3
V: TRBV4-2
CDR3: CASSQGVAGGRTDTQYF

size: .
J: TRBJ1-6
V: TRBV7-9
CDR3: CASSLGKIGQVDNSPLHF